This entry describes one T cell receptor beta chain. Its specificity is not known. Nominal health characterized the donors when sampled, though unrecorded immune exposures were likely. Use of 60 Vbeta and 13 Jbeta primers characterized the PCR. Generated by immunoSEQ multiplex PCR, the TCRdb table keeps only in-frame clones and is missing some. The data contain 55,000 or so clones, 82% of them seen just once; the ten biggest clones take up about 3%. This record belongs to a study of cytomegalovirus exposure and HLA in healthy donors. Study outcomes and limitations: When the data were analyzed later, several of the most significant clusters appeared to be linked to common viral pathogens. Accurate prediction of HLA-A and HLA-B alleles (for most subjects) was reportedly achieved from TCR beta sequences. Owing to their indistinguishability, certain V segments, notably TRBV6-2 and TRBV6-3, were excluded.

This CDR3 has 17 amino acids. Per the germline V gene, CDR1 is SGHTA and CDR2 is FQGNSA. With 5 bases clipped from V and 3 bases from J, the junction kept 8 bases outside the gene matches. This clonotype was sampled from a man over 45 in good health and CMV-seronegative. The rearrangement links TRBV7-2 to TRBJ2-2, with 11 positions matching TRBD2. Input material: PBMCs. This CDR3 is CASSGTSGRTYTGELFF. CDR3 DNA: TGTGCCAGCAGCGGAACTAGCGGGAGAACCTACACCGGGGAGCTGTTTTTT.